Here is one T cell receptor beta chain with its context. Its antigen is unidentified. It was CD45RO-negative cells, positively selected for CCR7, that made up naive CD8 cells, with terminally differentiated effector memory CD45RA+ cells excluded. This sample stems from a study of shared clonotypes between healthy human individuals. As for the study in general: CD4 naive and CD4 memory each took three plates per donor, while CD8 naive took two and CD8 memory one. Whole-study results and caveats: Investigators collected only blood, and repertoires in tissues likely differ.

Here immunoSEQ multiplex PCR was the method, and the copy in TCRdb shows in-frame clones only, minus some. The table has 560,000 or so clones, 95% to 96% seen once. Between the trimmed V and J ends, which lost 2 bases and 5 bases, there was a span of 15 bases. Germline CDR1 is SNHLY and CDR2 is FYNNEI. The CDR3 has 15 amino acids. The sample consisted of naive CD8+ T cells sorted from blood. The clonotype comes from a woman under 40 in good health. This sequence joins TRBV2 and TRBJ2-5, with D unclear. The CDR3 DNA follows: TGTGCCAGCAGTGAATTTGACTTGGCGTTGGAGACCCAGTACTTC. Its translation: CASSEFDLALETQYF.